The rows below give T cell receptor beta chains drawn from one sample of a study of blood T cell repertoires in COVID-19. Here immunoSEQ multiplex PCR was the method, and the copy in TCRdb shows in-frame clones only, minus some. The sample carries about 220,000 clones, roughly nine tenths recorded once. Sequencing was done on a sample of PBMCs or T cells enriched from blood (not recorded which). The receptors here all came from a woman aged 18-35 years in a cohort exposed to, infected with or recovered from COVID-19 (not recorded which). CDR3s include the opening cysteine and the closing phenylalanine or tryptophan. A D gene is named only where the DNA matches it firmly. Where a row states a size, it is once, few, many or the class of an expanded clone; other rows omit it.

V	size	J	D	DNA	CDR3
TRBV19	-	TRBJ1-5	TRBD1	TGTGCCAGTAGGGCCGGGACAGGCGTATATAGCAATCAGCCCCAGCATTTT	CASRAGTGVYSNQPQHF
TRBV5-1	-	TRBJ2-1	-	TGCGCCAGCAGCTTGGGTAGCACGGATGAGCAGTTCTTC	CASSLGSTDEQFF
TRBV6-5	-	TRBJ1-6	-	TGTGCCAGCAGTTACGGTGCAGGGATGGGTTCACCCCTCCACTTT	CASSYGAGMGSPLHF
TRBV9	-	TRBJ1-2	-	TGTGCCAGCAGCGTAGAGTCGGGCTATGGCTACACCTTC	CASSVESGYGYTF
TRBV19	once	TRBJ1-5	TRBD1	TGTGCCAGTAGGGGACAGGACAATCAGCCCCAGCATTTT	CASRGQDNQPQHF
TRBV9	-	TRBJ2-7	-	TGTGCCAGCAGCGGAGGCAAGTTTAACGAGCAGTACTTC	CASSGGKFNEQYF
TRBV5-1	-	TRBJ2-5	-	TGCGCCAGCAGCCTAGGAGGAGCGGGCCAAGAGACCCAGTACTTC	CASSLGGAGQETQYF
TRBV11-2	-	TRBJ1-1	-	TGTGCCAGCCGCCTAGGGAGGACTGAAGCTTTCTTT	CASRLGRTEAFF
TRBV3-1/TRBV3-2	-	TRBJ2-1	-	TGTGCCAGCAGCCGTGAGCTGAGCTCCTACAATGAGCAGTTCTTC	CASSRELSSYNEQFF
TRBV11-2	-	TRBJ1-1	-	TGTGCCAGCAGCTTAGGTAGAGACATGAACACTGAAGCTTTCTTT	CASSLGRDMNTEAFF
TRBV5-1	-	TRBJ2-1	TRBD2	TGCGCCAGCAGCTCCTCAGGACTAGCGGGATCCACGACCTACAATGAGCAGTTCTTC	CASSSSGLAGSTTYNEQFF
TRBV11-3	-	TRBJ2-1	TRBD2	TGTGCCAGCAGCTCAGCGGGAGGAGGGGCCTCCTACAATGAGCAGTTCTTC	CASSSAGGGASYNEQFF
TRBV6-4	-	TRBJ2-1	-	TGTGCCAGCAGTGACTCGGCCGAAAATGAGCAGTTCTTC	CASSDSAENEQFF
TRBV3-1/TRBV3-2	-	TRBJ1-1	TRBD1	TGTGCCAGCAGCCAAGGATACCAGACAGGGAAGACTGAAGCTTTCTTT	CASSQGYQTGKTEAFF
TRBV7-8	-	TRBJ2-4	TRBD1	TGTGCCAGCAGCTCAAAAGACAGGGACAAAAACATTCAGTACTTC	CASSSKDRDKNIQYF
TRBV2	-	TRBJ1-4	-	TGTGCCAGCAGACCAGGGGTAACTAATGAAAAACTGTTTTTT	CASRPGVTNEKLFF
TRBV5-1	-	TRBJ1-4	-	TGCGCCAGCAGTGGAGGTGGGGATGAAAAACTGTTTTTT	CASSGGGDEKLFF
TRBV5-1	-	TRBJ2-5	TRBD2	TGCGCCCGCAGTCGGGCGGGGGGGTTCCAAGAGACCCAGTACTTC	CARSRAGGFQETQYF
TRBV5-1	-	TRBJ1-4	-	TGCGCCAGCAGCTTGGATCAGGGTTGGAATGAAAAACTGTTTTTT	CASSLDQGWNEKLFF
TRBV7-9	-	TRBJ2-3	-	TGTGCCAGCAGCTTACTCTCTTCCAGCACAGATACGCAGTATTTT	CASSLLSSSTDTQYF
TRBV28	-	TRBJ2-2	-	TGTGCCAGCAGTCCCTTTAGAAAGGGAGTAACCGGGGAGCTGTTTTTT	CASSPFRKGVTGELFF
TRBV3-1/TRBV3-2	once	TRBJ1-2	-	TGTGCCAGCAGCCAAGAGAGCCGAGGGAGGGGCTACACCTTC	CASSQESRGRGYTF
TRBV7-9	-	TRBJ2-5	TRBD2	TGTGCCAGCAGCTTAGGGCTAGCGGGGGCAGCACAGTACTTC	CASSLGLAGAAQYF
TRBV28	-	TRBJ2-1	TRBD2	TGTGCCAGCAGTAGCGGCGGGGGGGGCGTCAATGAGCAGTTCTTC	CASSSGGGGVNEQFF
TRBV5-1	-	TRBJ2-7	-	TGCGCCAGCAGCTTGGGCAGCTCCTACGAGCAGTACTTC	CASSLGSSYEQYF
TRBV4-1	few	TRBJ2-5	TRBD2	TGCGCCAGCAGCCAAGAAATAGGAAGCGGGGGGCCCCGGGAGACCCAGTACTTC	CASSQEIGSGGPRETQYF
TRBV29-1	-	TRBJ1-2	-	TGCAGCGTTGAAGCAGGGAACTATGGCTACACCTTC	CSVEAGNYGYTF
TRBV5-1	once	TRBJ2-1	-	TGCGCCAGCAGCTTGGCGAGCTCCTACAATGAGCAGTTCTTC	CASSLASSYNEQFF
TRBV3-1/TRBV3-2	-	TRBJ1-4	-	TGTGCCAGCAGCCAAGCGGGGGAACGGAATGAAAAACTGTTTTTT	CASSQAGERNEKLFF
TRBV7-9	many	TRBJ2-1	-	TGTGCCAGCAGCCTGGGGGACACGGACTACAATGAGCAGTTCTTC	CASSLGDTDYNEQFF
TRBV6-5	-	TRBJ1-1	TRBD1	TGTGCCAGCAGGCTCCGACAGGGGAACACTGAAGCTTTCTTT	CASRLRQGNTEAFF
TRBV5-1	-	TRBJ1-5	-	TGCGCCAGCAGCCAAGACAGTAGCAATCAGCCCCAGCATTTT	CASSQDSSNQPQHF
TRBV2	-	TRBJ1-4	TRBD1	TGTGCCAGCAGGGCGGATAGGCAGGGGGATGAAAAACTGTTTTTT	CASRADRQGDEKLFF
TRBV9	few	TRBJ1-2	-	TGTGCCAGCAGCGTAGACTGGACACACTTCTATGGCTACACCTTC	CASSVDWTHFYGYTF
TRBV4-1	-	TRBJ2-1	TRBD2	TGCGCCAGCAGCCAAGCGGCTAGCGGGTTATACAATGAGCAGTTCTTC	CASSQAASGLYNEQFF
TRBV6-1	-	TRBJ1-2	TRBD1	TGTGCCAGCAGTAAAGAAACCGGGACAGGGGGGAACTATGGCTACACCTTC	CASSKETGTGGNYGYTF
TRBV19	few	TRBJ2-2	TRBD1	TGTGCCAGTAGCCTCCTAAGGGGGCCGAGCGGGGAGCTGTTTTTT	CASSLLRGPSGELFF
TRBV11-2	-	TRBJ1-2	TRBD1	TGTGCCAGCAGCTGGGACAGCAACTATGGCTACACCTTC	CASSWDSNYGYTF
TRBV11-1	-	TRBJ2-1	-	TGTGCCAGCAGCTTAGTGAGTGGTACCAATGAGCAGTTCTTC	CASSLVSGTNEQFF
TRBV9	-	TRBJ2-7	TRBD1	TGTGCCAGCAGCGGGACAGGGGACCCCAGGTACGAGCAGTACTTC	CASSGTGDPRYEQYF
TRBV3-1/TRBV3-2	-	TRBJ2-3	-	TGTGCCAGCAGCCTCCGACTGCCCGGCGATACGCAGTATTTT	CASSLRLPGDTQYF
TRBV19	-	TRBJ1-6	-	TGTGCCAGTAGTCGGGCAGGGATGTCACCCCTCCACTTT	CASSRAGMSPLHF
TRBV12-5	-	TRBJ2-7	-	TGTGCTAGTGGACCGACTCAACCAGACAGGACCTCCTCCTACGAGCAGTACTTC	CASGPTQPDRTSSYEQYF
TRBV11-2	-	TRBJ1-5	-	TGTGCCAGCAGCACAGGACGGGCCCAGCCCCAGCATTTT	CASSTGRAQPQHF
TRBV19	-	TRBJ1-2	-	TGTGCCAGTACCACGGACTCGGGCGACATCTATGGCTACACCTTC	CASTTDSGDIYGYTF